This TCR beta chain was sequenced in a study of control samples from healthy donors and cancer patients. This clone was observed a single time. TCRdb's table, derived via immunoSEQ multiplex PCR, lists solely in-frame clones and lacks some. This table holds approximately 150,000 clones, over 85% found once. In germline, CDR1 is SGHTS, CDR2 YDEGEE. The CDR3 totals 13 residues. V gave up 7 bases and J gave up 7 bases, with 16 bases separating them. The chain is built from TRBV5-8 and TRBJ2-3, with D uncertain. Sequenced: PBMCs. The receptor was isolated from a man aged 50 to 59 with head and neck cancer. CDR3 bases: TGTGCCAGCCTAAGGCCTGACCATTATACGCAGTATTTT. It translates to CASLRPDHYTQYF.